This T cell receptor beta chain was found in a study of blood T cell repertoires in COVID-19. Study-level background: Italy, Spain and the United States were the sources of the convalescent and acute COVID-19 samples.

Germline loops: CDR1 LGHNA, CDR2 YSLEER. The length of the CDR3 is 17 residues. V was pared by 0 bases and J by 3 bases, with 18 bases between. Original handling: Amplifying reference gene primers gave estimates of nucleated cell counts. Sequencing was performed with immunoSEQ multiplex PCR; in TCRdb, only in-frame clones are kept and a portion is missing. V and J calls and clone size are given by that table; D and trimming were obtained from the DNA. The sample comprises tens of thousands of clones, almost 90% of which are singletons, and 5.3% rests with the top ten. This sequence joins TRBV4-3 and TRBJ2-7, with D maybe TRBD1 (6 bases). The material sequenced was peripheral blood. The TCR originated in a man aged 50 or older with acute or convalescent COVID-19. The CDR3 DNA reads as TGCGCCAGCAGCCAAGACCTTCCCCGGGACACACACTACGAGCAGTACTTC. Residues: CASSQDLPRDTHYEQYF.